The 17 T cell receptor beta chains in this list originate from one sample, sequenced in a study of T cells in Graves' hyperthyroidism and ophthalmopathy. Amplification yielded TCR beta CDR3 regions, with RNA transcripts as the source. The primer set for the first-round RT-PCR of the TCR CDR3 was HTBI. TCRdb reprocessed the multiplex PCR reads via MiXCR and lists one record per CDR3 protein. The profile shows around 620,000 distinct CDR3 sequences, 12% to 15% of them singletons. Input material: blood. The receptors stem from a young woman with Graves' ophthalmopathy.

This clonotype was observed at least ten times. The gene calls are TRBV5-8 and TRBJ2-7, with D possibly TRBD2 on 5 matching bases. This CDR3 comprises 14 residues. CDR1 and CDR2 (germline): SGHTS, YDEGEE. V was trimmed by 3 bases and J by 0 bases, leaving 10 bases between them. The CDR3 sequence is CASSSSGDSYEQYF. CDR3 nucleotide sequence: TGTGCCAGCAGCTCATCCGGGGACTCCTACGAGCAGTACTTC. The full variable domain, with the rest looked up from reference TRBV5-8 and TRBJ2-7, is EAGVTQSPTHLIKTRGQQATLRCSPISGHTSVYWYQQALGLGLQFLLWYDEGEERNRGNFPPRFSGRQFPNYSSELNVNALELEDSALYLCASSSSGDSYEQYFGPGTRLTVT.

This clonotype appeared many times. This chain connects TRBV30 to TRBJ2-1, with 14 nucleotides matching TRBD2. Trimming at V came to 8 bases and at J to 5 bases, leaving 2 bases not matched to a gene. Per germline, CDR1 GTSNPN and CDR2 SVGIG (reference sequence). CDR3 size: 13 residues. The CDR3 coding sequence is TGTGCCGGGACTAGCGGGAGTCACAATGAGCAGTTCTTC. Amino acid sequence: CAGTSGSHNEQFF.

This clonotype was found many times. This chain joins TRBV30 and TRBJ1-6, with a weak D call TRBD1 (5 bases). From germline, CDR1 is GTSNPN and CDR2 SVGIG (reference sequence). The CDR3 consists of 16 residues. Trimming removed 4 bases from V and 8 bases from J, with 21 bases in between. The CDR3 DNA reads TGTGCCTGGATGAGGGGTAGCGCATTGCTGGATTCACCCCTCCACTTT. It specifies CAWMRGSALLDSPLHF.

In this sample, this clonotype turned up many times. A read error may produce the germline difference seen at one junction end. The chain is built from TRBV12-3 or TRBV12-4 and TRBJ1-6; TRBD1 matches 7 bases. There are 14 residues in the CDR3. CDR3 region: CASRGQVDYSPLHF. DNA for the CDR3: TGTGCCAGCAGAGGACAGGTGGATTATTCCCCCCTCCACTTT.

The chain employs TRBV24-1 and TRBJ2-6, with 8 bases lining up with TRBD1. V lost 3 bases to trimming and J lost 0 bases; unmatched junction nucleotides: 9. The CDR3 is 19 residues long. Looked up from germline, CDR1 is KGHDR and CDR2 is SFDVKD. CDR3 coding DNA: TGTGCCACCAGTGATCCCGGACAGGGACCGGTCTCTGGGGCCAACGTCCTGACTTTC. Protein: CATSDPGQGPVSGANVLTF.

This clonotype occurred many times. The chain employs TRBV7-9 and TRBJ2-1, with D perhaps matching TRBD1 (8 bases). The CDR3 runs 13 residues. Trimming removed 6 bases at V and 7 bases at J, with 13 bases between. Germline assignment: CDR1 SEHNR and CDR2 FQNEAQ (reference sequence). The DNA for the CDR3 is TGTGCCAGCAGTGGACAGGGAGGGAATGAGCAGTTCTTC. Translation gives CASSGQGGNEQFF.

This clonotype was recorded many times. The chain has TRBV5-1 and TRBJ2-7; 8 positions match TRBD2. CDR3 length equals 16 residues. CDR1 and CDR2 from the germline V gene are SGHRS and YFSETQ. The V gene end was trimmed by 1 base and the J gene end by 2 bases; junction bases not matched to a gene: 8. The chain's CDR3 is CASSLREGPPAYEQYF. The DNA for the CDR3 is TGCGCCAGCAGCTTGCGGGAGGGCCCACCTGCCTACGAGCAGTACTTC.

This clonotype has ten or more counts. V is TRBV28 and J is TRBJ1-5; tentative D call: TRBD1 (6 bases). The germline CDR1 and CDR2 sequences are MDHEN and SYDVKM. The CDR3 is 16 residues long. V was cut by 5 bases and J by 4 bases, with 18 bases left in between. The CDR3 DNA reads as TGTGCCAGCAGTCGCCTAGGGGGGGCGAGTAATCAGCCCCAGCATTTT. Its translation is CASSRLGGASNQPQHF. The complete variable domain, with remaining parts taken from reference TRBV28 and TRBJ1-5, reads DVKVTQSSRYLVKRTGEKVFLECVQDMDHENMFWYRQDPGLGLRLIYFSYDVKMKEKGDIPEGYSVSREKKERFSLILESASTNQTSMYLCASSRLGGASNQPQHFGDGTRLSIL.

This clonotype was seen repeatedly, ten times or more. The chain has TRBV20-1 and TRBJ2-3; the D is unclear. Germline V gives CDR1 DFQATT, CDR2 SNEGSKA (reference sequence). The V end lost 3 bases, the J end lost 6 bases, and 19 bases lay between the germline ends. The CDR3 loop spans 15 amino acids. This chain's CDR3 is CSARSGESSPDTQYF. CDR3 bases: TGCAGTGCTAGGAGTGGGGAATCGAGTCCGGATACGCAGTATTTT.

This clonotype was seen repeatedly, ten times or more. J is TRBJ1-2 and V is TRBV20-1; D may be TRBD1 (5 bases). From germline, CDR1 is DFQATT and CDR2 SNEGSKA (reference sequence). The V end lost 5 bases, the J end lost 6 bases, and 13 bases lay between the germline ends. The CDR3 spans 12 residues. The CDR3 DNA is TGCAGTGCTCACCCGGGACCGGATGGCTACACCTTC. This sequence encodes CSAHPGPDGYTF.

The table lists this clonotype with many counts. The rearrangement joins TRBV3-1 to TRBJ2-3, with 13 positions matching TRBD2. Germline CDR1 and CDR2: LGHDT and YNNKEL (reference sequence). The length of the CDR3 is 16 residues. Trimming removed 4 bases from V and 6 bases from J; junction bases left unmatched: 7. In DNA, the CDR3 is TGTGCCAGCAGCCTTCTCAGGACTAGCGGGAGTGATACGCAGTATTTT. It specifies CASSLLRTSGSDTQYF.

Only a few counts were recorded for this clonotype. A much larger clone sits a single nucleotide away, making a read error possible. The chain has TRBV7-2 and TRBJ2-1; TRBD2 agrees at 13 bases. Germline-derived CDR1 and CDR2 are SGHTA and FQGNSA. This CDR3 is built from 16 residues. The CDR3 is CASSSGLAGRYSEQFF. The CDR3 nucleotides read TGTGCCAGCAGCTCGGGACTAGCGGGAAGATACAGTGAGCAGTTCTTC.

This clonotype was recorded at least ten times. The V gene is TRBV12-3 or TRBV12-4, the J gene TRBJ1-6, with 8 bases identical to TRBD1. V lost 3 bases and J lost 13; bases outside the gene matches: 11. There are 15 residues in the CDR3. The CDR3 DNA follows: TGTGCCAGCAGTTTCGGATCAGGGGGCGATTATCCCCTCCACTTT. Protein product: CASSFGSGGDYPLHF.

Ten or more counts support this clonotype. The chain joins TRBV6-1 to TRBJ2-3; a possible D gene is TRBD1 (5 bases). Trimming removed 7 bases at V and 4 bases at J, with 18 bases between. Germline CDR1 is MNHNS and CDR2 is SASEGT. This CDR3 is 15 amino acids long. CDR3 nucleotide sequence: TGTGCCAGCACCTCAAATCCAGGGTTTTCAGATACGCAGTATTTT. Translated: CASTSNPGFSDTQYF.

Concerning this clonotype itself: No conserved phenylalanine or tryptophan ends this CDR3, so it is likely a read error. CDR3 in DNA: TGCAGTGCTAGGATGGGACAGGGGGCGACTTGGACCGGGGAGCTGTTTTCT. This translates into CSARMGQGATWTGELFS. The V call is TRBV20-1, the J call TRBJ2-2; 12 bases align to TRBD1. Germline trimming cut 3 bases from V and 5 bases from J; bases unmatched to any gene: 10. This CDR3 has 17 amino acids. CDR1 and CDR2 (germline): DFQATT, SNEGSKA (reference sequence).

Many counts were recorded for this clonotype. V usage is TRBV28 and J usage is TRBJ2-7; 16 bases are a match to TRBD2. With 9 bases clipped from V and 2 bases from J, the junction kept 13 bases outside the gene matches. Germline CDR1 MDHEN, CDR2 SYDVKM. The CDR3 is 18 residues long. CDR3 amino acids: CASLTGTSGRDTTYEQYF. As DNA, the CDR3 is TGTGCCAGTCTGACCGGGACTAGCGGGAGGGACACTACCTACGAGCAGTACTTC.

V and J are TRBV12-3 or TRBV12-4 and TRBJ2-1; 11 bases are a match to TRBD2. There are 15 residues in the CDR3. V shed 6 bases and J 9 bases; nucleotides not matched to a gene: 10. The DNA for the CDR3 is TGTGCCAGCAGACCTAGCGGGAGGTCGCTGGTTGAGCAGTTCTTC. This gives the protein CASRPSGRSLVEQFF.